A selection of T cell receptor beta chains follows, all from one sample in a study of OX40 agonist ivuxolimab in advanced cancers. Sequencing used immunoSEQ multiplex PCR; TCRdb keeps in-frame clones, though not all of them. This table holds some 66,000 clones, about 80% found once. Sequences were derived from CD4+ or CD8+ T cells sorted from blood, sampled in a trial of the OX40 agonist ivuxolimab. Receptors were obtained from an adult with an advanced solid tumor such as melanoma, head and neck, liver or kidney cancer. The CDR3 runs from the conserved cysteine through the conserved F or W. Each record gives: J gene, V gene, D gene, clone size, CDR3 protein, CDR3 DNA. A D gene is named only where the DNA matches it firmly. Clone sizes are given selectively: once, few, many, or a class where the clone is expanded.

>TRBJ2-7|TRBV27|NA|once
CASSLRGYEQYF
TGTGCCAGCAGTTTGAGGGGCTACGAGCAGTACTTC
>TRBJ1-2|TRBV14|TRBD1|NA
CASSLGQGASYGYTF
TGTGCCAGCAGCCTGGGACAGGGGGCGAGCTATGGCTACACCTTC
>TRBJ2-7|TRBV5-8|NA|NA
CASSGLEGSVEQYF
TGTGCCAGCAGCGGCTTGGAGGGGTCTGTCGAGCAGTACTTC
>TRBJ2-3|TRBV11-1|NA|NA
CASSLGLTDTQYF
TGTGCCAGCAGCTTAGGCCTCACAGATACGCAGTATTTT
>TRBJ2-2|TRBV28|TRBD2|NA
CASSRAGRATGELFF
TGTGCCAGCAGTCGAGCGGGGAGGGCCACCGGGGAGCTGTTTTTT
>TRBJ1-1|TRBV5-1|NA|NA
CASHGETEAFF
TGCGCCAGCCACGGGGAGACTGAAGCTTTCTTT
>TRBJ2-1|TRBV7-9|TRBD2|NA
CASSLETGGLHNEQFF
TGTGCCAGCAGCTTAGAGACGGGAGGGCTCCACAATGAGCAGTTCTTC
>TRBJ1-6|TRBV4-2|NA|NA
CASSQDVAGTRYNSPLHF
TGTGCCAGCAGCCAAGATGTGGCAGGGACGAGGTATAATTCACCCCTCCACTTT
>TRBJ2-1|TRBV9|NA|NA
CASSVGGGNYNEQFF
TGTGCCAGCAGCGTAGGTGGCGGCAACTACAATGAGCAGTTCTTC
>TRBJ1-6|TRBV6-6|NA|once
CASSYGQGSNSPLHF
TGTGCCAGCAGTTACGGGCAGGGGAGTAATTCACCCCTCCACTTT
>TRBJ2-3|TRBV7-9|NA|NA
CASSDNTDTQYF
TGTGCCAGCAGCGACAACACAGATACGCAGTATTTT
>TRBJ1-3|TRBV28|NA|NA
CASSPFGGGNGNTIYF
TGTGCCAGCAGTCCCTTTGGCGGGGGTAATGGAAACACCATATATTTT
>TRBJ1-2|TRBV6-4|NA|once
CASSDSSRGHYGYTF
TGTGCCAGCAGTGACTCGTCCCGAGGGCACTATGGCTACACCTTC
>TRBJ1-2|TRBV2|TRBD1|NA
CASSPGTVYGYTF
TGTGCCAGCAGTCCCGGGACAGTCTATGGCTACACCTTC
>TRBJ2-1|TRBV2|TRBD2|NA
CASRATSGAYNEQFF
TGTGCCAGCAGGGCCACTAGCGGAGCATACAATGAGCAGTTCTTC
>TRBJ1-2|TRBV28|NA|NA
CASSTPGRLYGYTF
TGTGCCAGCAGCACCCCGGGACGACTCTATGGCTACACCTTC
>TRBJ1-6|TRBV30|NA|NA
CAWKMSYNSPLHF
TGTGCCTGGAAGATGTCCTATAATTCACCCCTCCACTTT
>TRBJ2-7|TRBV9|NA|NA
CASSVVAGAGSYEQYF
TGTGCCAGCAGCGTAGTGGCGGGGGCGGGCTCCTACGAGCAGTACTTC
>TRBJ1-2|TRBV6-6|NA|NA
CASRLTGLKYGYTF
TGTGCCAGCAGGTTGACAGGTTTGAAATATGGCTACACCTTC
>TRBJ1-2|TRBV2|NA|NA
CASSENGLLNYGYTF
TGTGCCAGCAGTGAAAACGGACTGCTTAACTATGGCTACACCTTC
>TRBJ1-1|TRBV19|TRBD1|once
CASSLGTGGVTFF
TGTGCCAGTAGTCTTGGGACAGGCGGGGTGACTTTCTTT
>TRBJ2-3|TRBV28|NA|NA
CASSFSSETDTQYF
TGTGCCAGCAGTTTCAGCTCGGAAACAGATACGCAGTATTTT
>TRBJ2-3|TRBV5-6|TRBD1|NA
CASSTGTGDTDTQYF
TGTGCCAGCAGCACTGGGACAGGGGATACAGATACGCAGTATTTT
>TRBJ1-5|TRBV4-1|NA|NA
CASSQDVDQPQHF
TGCGCCAGCAGCCAAGATGTGGATCAGCCCCAGCATTTT
>TRBJ2-1|TRBV7-3|TRBD2|NA
CASSLNGPGGRYNEQFF
TGTGCCAGCAGCTTAAACGGCCCGGGGGGAAGGTACAATGAGCAGTTCTTC